The 18 T cell receptor beta chains given below trace back to one sample, sequenced in a study of T cell changes during pregnancy in multiple sclerosis. Method: immunoSEQ multiplex PCR; TCRdb's copy keeps in-frame clones and lacks some. The data show tens of thousands of clones, around 93% seen once. Sequenced here: CD8+ T cells from peripheral blood mononuclear cells, sampled after pregnancy. The receptors derive from a female donor with multiple sclerosis, enrolled in a pregnancy study.

The rearrangement joins TRBV19 to TRBJ2-7, with 9 bases matching TRBD2. The CDR3 runs to 16 residues. The junction had 5 bases not matched to a gene; V was cut back by 2 bases and J by 0 bases. CDR1 is LNHDA and CDR2 is SQIVND in the germline V gene (reference sequence). This CDR3 is CASSISLAGSSYEQYF. CDR3 sequence (DNA): TGTGCCAGTAGTATAAGTCTAGCGGGGAGCTCCTACGAGCAGTACTTC.

The rearrangement uses TRBV12-5 and TRBJ2-4, with TRBD2 matching 8 bases. The V gene end was trimmed by 0 bases and the J gene end by 8 bases; junction bases not matched to a gene: 6. CDR1 and CDR2 (germline): LGHNT, FRNRAP. CDR3 length equals 15 residues. The CDR3 DNA reads as TGTGCTAGTGGTTTGGTAAGGGACGGGAGGGACATTCAGTACTTC. It specifies CASGLVRDGRDIQYF. The variable domain in full, completed from reference TRBV12-5 and TRBJ2-4, reads DARVTQTPRHKVTEMGQEVTMRCQPILGHNTVFWYRQTMMQGLELLAYFRNRAPLDDSGMPKDRFSAEMPDATLATLKIQPSEPRDSAVYFCASGLVRDGRDIQYFGAGTRLSVL.

This clone has a handful of counts. The J gene is TRBJ2-2, the V gene TRBV29-1, with 7 bases that match TRBD2. This CDR3 spans 12 amino acids. V was clipped by 6 bases and J by 7 bases; unmatched bases: 5. Looked up from germline, CDR1 is SQVTM and CDR2 is ANQGSEA. In DNA, the CDR3 is TGCAGCGTCACGGGAGGATTCGGGGAGCTGTTTTTT. Its protein product is CSVTGGFGELFF.

The chain joins TRBV4-1 to TRBJ1-2; D gene unclear. V was shortened by 2 bases and J by 4 bases, with 14 bases between the two germline ends. The germline CDR1 and CDR2 sequences are MGHRA and YSYEKL. CDR3 length: 15 residues. The chain's CDR3 is CASSQKRGGLYGYTF. The CDR3 DNA is TGCGCCAGCAGCCAAAAGAGAGGCGGGCTCTATGGCTACACCTTC.

This clone appeared a single time. Other DNA sequences of this sample code for an identical CDR3. The genes are TRBV27 and TRBJ2-3; D is perhaps TRBD2 (6 bases). The ends were cut back, 2 bases at V and 3 bases at J, with 6 bases in the middle. CDR1 and CDR2 (germline): MNHEY, SMNVEV (reference sequence). The CDR3 length is 13 residues. The CDR3 protein is CASSLGGTDTQYF. The CDR3 nucleotides are TGTGCCAGCAGTTTAGGGGGGACAGATACGCAGTATTTT.

The J gene is TRBJ1-5, the V gene TRBV4-1; D may be TRBD1 (5 bases). CDR1 and CDR2 (germline): MGHRA, YSYEKL. V was shortened by 2 bases and J by 2 bases, with 10 bases between the two germline ends. The CDR3 is 15 residues long. The CDR3 is CASSQQGGGNQPQHF. CDR3 bases: TGCGCCAGCAGCCAACAGGGCGGTGGCAATCAGCCCCAGCATTTT.

The chain carries TRBV27 and TRBJ2-1, with 10 bases aligning to TRBD2. CDR3 length equals 18 residues. Germline CDR1 MNHEY, CDR2 SMNVEV (reference sequence). With 5 bases clipped from V and 7 bases from J, the junction kept 17 bases outside the gene matches. CDR3 sequence reads: CASSPIPLSGRALNEQFF. Written as DNA, the CDR3 is TGTGCCAGCAGTCCTATACCCCTCAGCGGGAGGGCCCTAAATGAGCAGTTCTTC.

The chain couples TRBV10-3 to TRBJ1-1; D is undetermined. V lost 5 bases, J lost 6 bases, and 7 bases lay in between. Germline CDR1 reads ENHRY; CDR2 reads SYGVKD. The CDR3 totals 11 residues. The CDR3 DNA reads as TGTGCCATCAGTCCCGGAGCTGAAGCTTTCTTT. This encodes CAISPGAEAFF.

As regards this clone: No conserved phenylalanine or tryptophan ends this CDR3, so it is likely a read error. No DNA is shown, since the ends of the CDR3 on it are uncertain; the CDR3 is the one TCRdb lists. The gene calls are TRBV7-6 and TRBJ1-1. The CDR3 is 14 amino acids long, termini counted. CDR1 and CDR2 (germline): SGHVS, FNYEAQ. Here the CDR3 reads CASSFPPGRGGAFG.

The chain is built from TRBV7-9 and TRBJ2-1; TRBD1 aligns across 9 bases. This CDR3 contains 16 residues. Trimming cost V 4 bases and J 7 bases; bases outside gene matches: 11. Germline V gene lookup returns CDR1 SEHNR and CDR2 FQNEAQ (reference sequence). The CDR3 sequence is CASSSPLQGAWNEQFF. CDR3 in DNA: TGTGCCAGCAGCTCCCCCCTACAGGGGGCTTGGAATGAGCAGTTCTTC.

The V and J genes are TRBV9 and TRBJ1-2; no definite D call. The germline V and J ends were trimmed by 1 base and 4 bases, with 14 bases remaining between them. The CDR3 consists of 15 residues. CDR1 SGDLS and CDR2 YYNGEE come from the germline V gene. The CDR3 DNA is TGTGCCAGCAGCGTAAGGGATTGGAGGGCCTATGGCTACACCTTC. Protein product: CASSVRDWRAYGYTF.

The chain uses TRBV6-1 and TRBJ2-1; a weak D match, TRBD2 (5 bases). Germline V lookup: CDR1 MNHNS, CDR2 SASEGT. The CDR3 totals 14 residues. V lost 4 bases, J lost 6 bases, and 13 bases lay in between. This CDR3 is CASSVRGSGNEQFF. The CDR3 bases are TGTGCCAGCAGTGTCCGTGGGAGTGGCAATGAGCAGTTCTTC.

The genes are TRBV4-1 and TRBJ1-2; no clear D. Per germline, CDR1 MGHRA and CDR2 YSYEKL. The CDR3 sequence is 15 residues long. V lost 1 base, J lost 4 bases, and 13 bases lay in between. The CDR3 sequence is CASSQGAGSGYGYTF. CDR3 nucleotides: TGCGCCAGCAGCCAAGGGGCCGGGAGTGGCTATGGCTACACCTTC.

This clone has a single count. V is TRBV29-1 and J is TRBJ2-7; D possibly corresponds to TRBD2 (5 bases). The V end lost 4 bases, the J end lost 0 bases, and 7 bases lay between the germline ends. The CDR3 extends over 12 amino acids. Germline V gene sequence: CDR1 SQVTM, CDR2 ANQGSEA. CDR3 protein: CSVGGSSYEQYF. In DNA form, the CDR3 reads TGCAGCGTTGGAGGGAGCTCCTACGAGCAGTACTTC.

The rearrangement uses TRBV7-3 and TRBJ2-7; tentatively, D is TRBD1 (5 bases). The germline V gene encodes CDR1 SGHTA and CDR2 FQGTGA. The CDR3 extends over 15 amino acids. The V and J ends lost 2 bases and 0 bases respectively, with 11 bases between them. The CDR3 DNA reads TGTGCCAGCAGCTTATCTTCAGGGATCTCCTACGAGCAGTACTTC. Protein product: CASSLSSGISYEQYF.

The chain combines TRBV2 with TRBJ2-2; 7 bases line up with TRBD1. Trimming cost V 6 bases and J 4 bases; bases outside gene matches: 8. Germline assignment: CDR1 SNHLY and CDR2 FYNNEI. The CDR3 length is 15 residues. In DNA form, the CDR3 reads TGTGCCAGCAGCGTCCTGGGACAGTCCACCGGGGAGCTGTTTTTT. Amino acid sequence: CASSVLGQSTGELFF.

Written as DNA, the CDR3 is TGTGCCAGCAGCGGCCGGGGGGCCTCCTACAATGAGCAGTTCTTC. This codes for CASSGRGASYNEQFF. This chain links TRBV9 with TRBJ2-1; a possible D gene is TRBD2 (7 bases). V gave up 3 bases and J gave up 0 bases, with 10 bases separating them. This CDR3 contains 15 residues. In germline, CDR1 is SGDLS, CDR2 YYNGEE.

This rearrangement joins TRBV21-1 to TRBJ2-7; the D call in the table, TRBD2, was not verified against the DNA. TRBV21-1 is described as a pseudogene. The CDR3 covers 18 residues. In DNA form, the CDR3 reads TGTGCCAGCAGCAAAGCACCCCTAGCGGGAGTCTCCGCCTACGAGCAGTACTTC. This sequence encodes CASSKAPLAGVSAYEQYF.